A single sample is the source of the 19 T cell receptor beta chains below, sequenced in a study of blood T cell repertoires in COVID-19. Repertoires were generated with immunoSEQ multiplex PCR, while TCRdb's copy carries only in-frame clones and drops some. This table holds roughly 120,000 clones, under 80% found once. Material: peripheral blood. Receptor source: an older man with acute or convalescent COVID-19.

The sample holds one count of this clone. This chain uses TRBV29-1 with TRBJ2-3; 14 nucleotides line up with TRBD2. The CDR3 sequence is 15 residues long. The germline CDR1 and CDR2 sequences are SQVTM and ANQGSEA. Trimming at V came to 6 bases and at J to 5 bases, leaving 7 bases not matched to a gene. The CDR3 protein is CSVGTSGGRGDTQYF. The CDR3 DNA is TGCAGCGTAGGGACTAGCGGGGGAAGAGGAGATACGCAGTATTTT.

The rearrangement links TRBV11-3 to TRBJ2-2; 7 bases are a match to TRBD1. The V gene's germline CDR1 is SGHNT and CDR2 YENEEA. V lost 5 bases, J lost 3 bases, and 6 bases stayed unmatched. This CDR3 has 15 residues. The CDR3 protein is CASSPGQADTGELFF. DNA for the CDR3: TGTGCCAGCAGCCCAGGACAGGCTGACACCGGGGAGCTGTTTTTT.

The chain couples TRBV5-8 to TRBJ1-1; unclear D gene. Trimming left V 7 bases short and J 4 bases short, with 14 bases between. The CDR3 contains 13 residues. Germline CDR1 is SGHTS and CDR2 is YDEGEE. The CDR3 region has the DNA TGTGCCAGCTGCCCCGGGTTCTCCACTGAAGCTTTCTTT. This sequence encodes CASCPGFSTEAFF.

This sequence joins TRBV19 and TRBJ2-7; possible D gene TRBD1, 6 bases. The CDR3 runs to 15 residues. V was pared by 2 bases and J by 5 bases, with 16 bases between. Germline V lookup: CDR1 LNHDA, CDR2 SQIVND (reference sequence). The chain's CDR3 is CASSISGTPADEQYF. Written as DNA, the CDR3 is TGTGCCAGTAGTATATCCGGGACACCCGCGGACGAGCAGTACTTC.

V usage is TRBV15 and J usage is TRBJ2-3, with D perhaps TRBD1 (5 bases). Germline CDR1 is LNHNV and CDR2 is YYDKDF (reference sequence). The CDR3 is 16 amino acids. The V and J ends lost 1 base and 4 bases respectively, with 15 bases between them. The chain's CDR3 is CATSRGPDILPDTQYF. The CDR3 DNA reads as TGTGCCACCAGCAGAGGACCGGACATCCTCCCAGATACGCAGTATTTT.

This clone was seen a few times. V usage is TRBV29-1 and J usage is TRBJ2-1; the D gene is possibly TRBD2 (5 bases). V was pared by 1 base and J by 4 bases, with 17 bases between. Per germline, CDR1 SQVTM and CDR2 ANQGSEA. The CDR3 length is 16 residues. The DNA for the CDR3 is TGCAGCGTTGAAGGACGTTCCTTCGGGAAGTACAATGAGCAGTTCTTC. It specifies CSVEGRSFGKYNEQFF.

This chain uses TRBV5-1 with TRBJ2-1; D might be TRBD2 (5 bases). The CDR3 is 15 residues long. The V end was cut by 6 bases, the J end by 0 bases, with 13 bases between. Per the germline V gene, CDR1 is SGHRS and CDR2 is YFSETQ. Written as DNA, the CDR3 is TGCGCCAGCACCCCTCGGACTCCCTCCTACAATGAGCAGTTCTTC. It yields the protein CASTPRTPSYNEQFF. Complete variable domain (other parts from reference TRBV5-1 and TRBJ2-1): KAGVTQTPRYLIKTRGQQVTLSCSPISGHRSVSWYQQTPGQGLQFLFEYFSETQRNKGNFPGRFSGRQFSNSRSEMNVSTLELGDSALYLCASTPRTPSYNEQFFGPGTRLTVL.

The chain links TRBV5-6 to TRBJ1-1; 7 bases fit TRBD1. Trimming at V came to 7 bases and at J to 3 bases, leaving 9 bases not matched to a gene. This CDR3 spans 14 amino acids. Germline V gene data show CDR1 as SGHDT and CDR2 as YYEEEE. The CDR3 is CASLRGRRDTEAFF. CDR3 nucleotides: TGTGCCAGCCTGAGGGGGCGGAGGGACACTGAAGCTTTCTTT.

This clone was observed once. This sequence joins TRBV6-5 and TRBJ1-1; D is perhaps TRBD1 (5 bases). This CDR3 has 15 amino acids. V lost 5 bases and J 2 bases, leaving 15 bases between the germline ends. CDR1 and CDR2 from the germline V gene are MNHEY and SVGAGI. The CDR3 DNA reads TGTGCCAGCAGTAACCCCGGGACTCCCAACACTGAAGCTTTCTTT. It is translated as CASSNPGTPNTEAFF.

This clone has only a few counts. The J gene is TRBJ1-1, the V gene TRBV19, with TRBD1 matching over 7 bases. This CDR3 has 15 amino acids. Germline V CDR1 and CDR2: LNHDA, SQIVND (reference sequence). Trimming took 3 bases from V and 1 from J; bases not matched to a gene: 5. The CDR3 sequence is CASSIIQGRNTEAFF. Here the CDR3 DNA reads TGTGCCAGTAGTATCATACAGGGGAGGAACACTGAAGCTTTCTTT.

The chain joins TRBV14 to TRBJ1-2, with 8 bases that match TRBD1. The trim removed 3 bases at V and 5 bases at J, leaving 11 bases unmatched. The CDR3 runs to 16 residues. The V gene's germline CDR1 is SGHDN and CDR2 FVKESK. The CDR3 DNA sequence: TGTGCCAGCAGCCACCCCCGGGACAGGAATGAGTATGGCTACACCTTC. As protein: CASSHPRDRNEYGYTF.

The CDR3 sequence: CASSRNGGQVRETQYF. The DNA of the CDR3 is TGCGCCAGCAGCCGGAATGGGGGACAGGTCAGGGAGACCCAGTACTTC. This chain uses TRBV5-1 with TRBJ2-5; TRBD1 aligns across 8 bases. Germline CDR1 is SGHRS and CDR2 is YFSETQ. This CDR3 region has 16 residues. The trim removed 4 bases at V and 5 bases at J, leaving 13 bases unmatched.

This rearrangement joins TRBV11-2 to TRBJ2-1, with 13 bases that match TRBD2. The CDR3 runs to 17 residues. With 1 base clipped from V and 4 bases from J, the junction kept 4 bases outside the gene matches. From germline, CDR1 is SGHAT and CDR2 FQNNGV. The CDR3 DNA follows: TGTGCCAGCAGCTTAGCCCTACTAGCGGGGGGGTACAATGAGCAGTTCTTC. It encodes CASSLALLAGGYNEQFF.

The table lists this clone with a few counts. The chain uses TRBV4-1 and TRBJ2-5; tentatively, D is TRBD2 (7 bases). The CDR3 runs 14 residues. Germline values: CDR1 MGHRA, CDR2 YSYEKL. V was cut by 1 base and J by 7 bases, with 13 bases left in between. The CDR3 coding sequence is TGCGCCAGCAGCCAAGCGACTAGCAGGGGGACCCAGTACTTC. Its protein is CASSQATSRGTQYF.

This clone was detected a few times. This chain joins TRBV6-5 and TRBJ2-3, with 11 bases aligning to TRBD2. The J segment lost 2 bases and the V segment lost 6 bases, leaving 4 bases of the junction unmatched. This CDR3 has 15 amino acids. The germline gives CDR1 MNHEY, CDR2 SVGAGI. The CDR3 here is CASRKTSGDTDTQYF. The CDR3 nucleotides are TGTGCCAGCAGGAAGACTAGCGGGGACACAGATACGCAGTATTTT.

The chain links TRBV14 to TRBJ1-4; tentatively, D is TRBD1 (5 bases). Trimming took 1 base from V and 3 from J, leaving 9 bases between them. This CDR3 is built from 15 residues. The germline V gene has CDR1 SGHDN and CDR2 FVKESK. The chain's CDR3 is CASSQAGTPNEKLFF. CDR3 DNA sequence: TGTGCCAGCAGCCAAGCGGGGACTCCTAATGAAAAACTGTTTTTT. The full variable domain, with the rest looked up from reference TRBV14 and TRBJ1-4, is EAGVTQFPSHSVIEKGQTVTLRCDPISGHDNLYWYRRVMGKEIKFLLHFVKESKQDESGMPNNRFLAERTGGTYSTLKVQPAELEDSGVYFCASSQAGTPNEKLFFGSGTQLSVL.

This clone was detected only once. This chain links TRBV6-6 with TRBJ2-2, with 8 positions matching TRBD1. This CDR3 spans 16 amino acids. Germline lookup yields CDR1 MNHNY and CDR2 SVGAGI (reference sequence). The V gene end was trimmed by 3 bases and the J gene end by 1 base; junction bases not matched to a gene: 4. CDR3 sequence: CASSYKGQGNTGELFF. The CDR3 region has the DNA TGTGCCAGCAGTTATAAAGGACAGGGGAACACCGGGGAGCTGTTTTTT.

This clone was seen more than once but under ten times. The rearrangement uses TRBV19 and TRBJ1-4; D is undetermined. The length of the CDR3 is 14 residues. Germline V gene lookup returns CDR1 LNHDA and CDR2 SQIVND (reference sequence). Trimming removed 1 base from V and 5 bases from J, with 8 bases in between. Here the CDR3 reads CASSIARRNEKLFF. The DNA for the CDR3 is TGTGCCAGTAGTATAGCCCGGCGGAATGAAAAACTGTTTTTT.

The CDR3 DNA sequence: TGTGCCAGCAGCGTAGGGGGACTAGCGATAAACAATGAGCAGTTCTTC. Its translation: CASSVGGLAINNEQFF. V and J are TRBV7-3 and TRBJ2-1, with TRBD2 matching 10 bases. The trim removed 5 bases at V and 5 bases at J, leaving 9 bases unmatched. The CDR3 has 16 amino acids. Germline values: CDR1 SGHTA, CDR2 FQGTGA.